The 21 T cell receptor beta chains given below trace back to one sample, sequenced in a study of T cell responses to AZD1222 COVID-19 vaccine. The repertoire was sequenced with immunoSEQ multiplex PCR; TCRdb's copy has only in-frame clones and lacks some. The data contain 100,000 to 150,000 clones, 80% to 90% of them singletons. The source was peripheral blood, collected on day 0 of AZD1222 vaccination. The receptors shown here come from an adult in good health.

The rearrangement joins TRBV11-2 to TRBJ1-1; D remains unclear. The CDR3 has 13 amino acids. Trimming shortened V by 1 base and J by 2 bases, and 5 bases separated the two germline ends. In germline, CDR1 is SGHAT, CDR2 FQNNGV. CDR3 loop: CASSLASNTEAFF. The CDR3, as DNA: TGTGCCAGCAGCTTAGCCTCAAACACTGAAGCTTTCTTT.

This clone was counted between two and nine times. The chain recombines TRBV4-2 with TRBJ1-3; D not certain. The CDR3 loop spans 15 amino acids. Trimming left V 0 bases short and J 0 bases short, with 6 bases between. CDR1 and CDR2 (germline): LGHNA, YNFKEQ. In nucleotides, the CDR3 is TGTGCCAGCAGCCAAGATAAGCACTCTGGAAACACCATATATTTT. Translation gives CASSQDKHSGNTIYF.

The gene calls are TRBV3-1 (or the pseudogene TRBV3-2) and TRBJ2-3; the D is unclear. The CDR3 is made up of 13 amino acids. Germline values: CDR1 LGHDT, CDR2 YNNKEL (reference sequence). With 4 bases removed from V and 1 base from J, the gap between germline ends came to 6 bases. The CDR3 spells CASSPRGTDTQYF. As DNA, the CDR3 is TGTGCCAGCAGCCCTCGGGGCACAGATACGCAGTATTTT.

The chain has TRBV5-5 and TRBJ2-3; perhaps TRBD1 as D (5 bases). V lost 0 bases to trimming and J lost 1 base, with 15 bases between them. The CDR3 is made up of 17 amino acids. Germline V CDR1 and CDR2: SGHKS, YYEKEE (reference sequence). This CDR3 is CASSLERTSIGTDTQYF. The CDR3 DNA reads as TGTGCCAGCAGCTTGGAACGGACATCGATAGGCACAGATACGCAGTATTTT.

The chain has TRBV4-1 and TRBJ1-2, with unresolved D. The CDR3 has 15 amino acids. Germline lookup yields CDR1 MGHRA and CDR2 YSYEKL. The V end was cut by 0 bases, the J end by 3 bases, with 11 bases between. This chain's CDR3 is CASSQDRRGYYGYTF. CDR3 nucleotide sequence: TGCGCCAGCAGCCAAGATCGGAGAGGCTACTATGGCTACACCTTC.

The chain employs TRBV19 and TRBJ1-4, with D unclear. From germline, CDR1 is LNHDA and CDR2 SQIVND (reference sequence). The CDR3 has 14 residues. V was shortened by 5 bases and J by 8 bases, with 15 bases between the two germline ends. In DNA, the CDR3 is TGTGCCAGTAGTGCGCCACCTACGGGCGAAAAACTGTTTTTT. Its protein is CASSAPPTGEKLFF.

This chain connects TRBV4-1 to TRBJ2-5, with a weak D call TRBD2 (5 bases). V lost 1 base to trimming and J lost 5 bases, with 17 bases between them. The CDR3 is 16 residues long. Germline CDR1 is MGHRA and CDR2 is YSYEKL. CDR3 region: CASSQGRGPPEETQYF. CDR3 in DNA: TGCGCCAGCAGCCAAGGCCGGGGTCCCCCCGAGGAGACCCAGTACTTC.

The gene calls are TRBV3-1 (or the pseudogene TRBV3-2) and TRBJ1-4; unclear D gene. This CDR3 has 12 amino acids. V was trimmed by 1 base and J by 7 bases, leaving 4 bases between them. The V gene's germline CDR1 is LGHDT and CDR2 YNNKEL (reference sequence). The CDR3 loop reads CASSQGSEKLFF. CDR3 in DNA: TGTGCCAGCAGCCAAGGATCTGAAAAACTGTTTTTT.

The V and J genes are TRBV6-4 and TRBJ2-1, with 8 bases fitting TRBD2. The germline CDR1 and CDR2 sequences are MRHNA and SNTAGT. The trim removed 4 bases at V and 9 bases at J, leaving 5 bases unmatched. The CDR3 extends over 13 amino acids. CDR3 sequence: CASSVTRGGEQFF. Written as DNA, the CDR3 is TGTGCCAGCAGTGTAACCCGGGGGGGTGAGCAGTTCTTC.

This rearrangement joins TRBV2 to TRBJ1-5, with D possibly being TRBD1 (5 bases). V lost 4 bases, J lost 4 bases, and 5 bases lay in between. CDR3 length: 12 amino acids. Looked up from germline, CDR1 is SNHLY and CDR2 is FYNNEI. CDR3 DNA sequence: TGTGCCAGCAGTGGACAGAATCAGCCCCAGCATTTT. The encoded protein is CASSGQNQPQHF.

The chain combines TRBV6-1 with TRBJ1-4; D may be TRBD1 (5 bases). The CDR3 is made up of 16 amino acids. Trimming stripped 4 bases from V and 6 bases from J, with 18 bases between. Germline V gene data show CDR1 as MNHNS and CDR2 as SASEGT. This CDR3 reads CASSGKLGVLDEKLFF. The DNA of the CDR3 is TGTGCCAGCAGTGGGAAATTGGGGGTATTGGATGAAAAACTGTTTTTT.

This chain's CDR3 is CAWSPGGSNSPLHF. The CDR3 nucleotides are TGTGCCTGGAGCCCAGGGGGCTCTAATTCACCCCTCCACTTT. V usage is TRBV30 and J usage is TRBJ1-6; 8 nucleotides align to TRBD1. V was clipped by 3 bases and J by 6 bases; unmatched bases: 4. The CDR3 has 14 amino acids. Germline lookup yields CDR1 GTSNPN and CDR2 SVGIG (reference sequence).

As DNA, the CDR3 is TGTGCCAGCAGCACCCGACTAGCGCGCCCTCGAAATGAGCAGTTCTTC. This gives the protein CASSTRLARPRNEQFF. This chain links TRBV21-1 with TRBJ2-1; TRBD2 was called by the table and not checked on the DNA. TRBV21-1 is described as a pseudogene. The length of the CDR3 is 16 residues.

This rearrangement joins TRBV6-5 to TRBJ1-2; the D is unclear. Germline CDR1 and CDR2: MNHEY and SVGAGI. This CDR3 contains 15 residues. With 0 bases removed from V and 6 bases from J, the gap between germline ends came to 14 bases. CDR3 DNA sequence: TGTGCCAGCAGTTACTCGGACGGGTTACTAGATGGCTACACCTTC. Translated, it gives CASSYSDGLLDGYTF.

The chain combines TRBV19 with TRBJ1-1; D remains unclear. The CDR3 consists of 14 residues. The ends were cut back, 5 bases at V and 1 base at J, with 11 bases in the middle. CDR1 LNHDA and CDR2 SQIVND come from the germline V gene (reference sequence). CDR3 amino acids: CASSPQVQNTEAFF. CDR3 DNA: TGTGCCAGTAGTCCCCAGGTTCAGAACACTGAAGCTTTCTTT. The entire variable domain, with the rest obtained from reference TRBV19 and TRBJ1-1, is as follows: DGGITQSPKYLFRKEGQNVTLSCEQNLNHDAMYWYRQDPGQGLRLIYYSQIVNDFQKGDIAEGYSVSREKKESFPLTVTSAQKNPTAFYLCASSPQVQNTEAFFGQGTRLTVV.

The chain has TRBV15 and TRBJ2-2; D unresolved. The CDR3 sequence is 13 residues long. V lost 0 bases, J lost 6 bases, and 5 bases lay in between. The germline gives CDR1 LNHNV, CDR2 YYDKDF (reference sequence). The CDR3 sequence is CATSREAAGELFF. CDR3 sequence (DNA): TGTGCCACCAGCAGAGAGGCGGCCGGGGAGCTGTTTTTT.

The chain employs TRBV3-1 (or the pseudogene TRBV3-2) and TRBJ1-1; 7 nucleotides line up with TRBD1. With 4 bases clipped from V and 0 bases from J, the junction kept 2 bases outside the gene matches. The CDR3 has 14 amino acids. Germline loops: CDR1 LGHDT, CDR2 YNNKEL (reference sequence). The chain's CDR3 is CASSRQGVNTEAFF. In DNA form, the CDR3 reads TGTGCCAGCAGCCGACAGGGAGTGAACACTGAAGCTTTCTTT.

CDR3 sequence: CASRDTADYGYTF. CDR3 DNA: TGTGCCAGCAGAGACACCGCTGATTATGGCTACACCTTC. The rearrangement uses TRBV27 and TRBJ1-2, with D hard to call. Between the trimmed V and J ends, which lost 6 bases and 5 bases, there was a span of 13 bases. The CDR3 has 13 amino acids. From germline, CDR1 is MNHEY and CDR2 SMNVEV (reference sequence).

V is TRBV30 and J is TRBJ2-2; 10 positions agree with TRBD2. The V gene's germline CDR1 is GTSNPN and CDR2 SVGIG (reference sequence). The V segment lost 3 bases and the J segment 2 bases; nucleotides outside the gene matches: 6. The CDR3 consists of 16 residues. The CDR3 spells CAWSIAGGSNTGELFF. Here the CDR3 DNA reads TGTGCCTGGAGCATAGCGGGGGGCTCTAACACCGGGGAGCTGTTTTTT. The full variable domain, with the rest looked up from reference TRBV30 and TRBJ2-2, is SQTIHQWPATLVQPVGSPLSLECTVEGTSNPNLYWYRQAAGRGLQLLFYSVGIGQISSEVPQNLSASRPQDRQFILSSKKLLLSDSGFYLCAWSIAGGSNTGELFFGEGSRLTVL.

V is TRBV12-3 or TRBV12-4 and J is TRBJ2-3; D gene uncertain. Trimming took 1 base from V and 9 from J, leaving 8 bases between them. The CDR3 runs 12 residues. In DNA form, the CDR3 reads TGTGCCAGCAGTTTAGTGGGTGAGACGCAGTATTTT. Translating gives CASSLVGETQYF.

CDR3 residues: CASSPWTTAISQPQHF. The CDR3 DNA follows: TGTGCCAGCAGCCCATGGACAACGGCCATTAGCCAGCCCCAGCATTTT. The chain employs TRBV7-8 and TRBJ1-5, with D perhaps TRBD1 (5 bases). The CDR3 runs to 16 residues. V lost 5 bases and J 7 bases, leaving 21 bases between the germline ends. Germline V gene lookup returns CDR1 SGHVS and CDR2 FQNEAQ.